The clone carrying this T cell receptor beta chain has just one count. Antigen unknown. TCRdb analysed the reads with MiXCR anew, one entry per CDR3 protein. The sample consists of roughly 990,000 distinct CDR3 sequences, under 40% of them appearing once. The data are from a study of T cell repertoires in cytomegalovirus infection. The CDR3 is 16 amino acids. With 1 base removed from V and 4 bases from J, the gap between germline ends came to 13 bases. Looked up from germline, CDR1 is MNHEY and CDR2 is SMNVEV (reference sequence). Study-wide findings and caveats: Cumulative public TCR beta family frequency identified CMV carriers with the relevant HLA.

The sequence was obtained from a human donor in good health (CMV status not recorded). Some clones in this sample may be carry-over from other donors' samples. The V gene is TRBV27, the J gene TRBJ2-2; perhaps TRBD2 as D (6 bases). Specimen: cultured CD8+ T cells from PBMCs, collected from culture after CMV antigen stimulation. CDR3 nucleotides: TGTGCCAGCAGTTTATTTCGGGGGTCAAGCACCGGGGAGCTGTTTTTT. Amino acids: CASSLFRGSSTGELFF.